This T cell receptor (beta chain) was found in a study of blood T cell repertoires in COVID-19. Per the germline V gene, CDR1 is SEHNR and CDR2 is FQNEAQ (reference sequence). This CDR3 is built from 13 residues. V was pared by 3 bases and J by 4 bases, with 9 bases between. Clones were read by immunoSEQ multiplex PCR, and TCRdb kept only the in-frame ones, dropping some. The data contain about 100,000 clones, 70% to 80% of them seen just once; the ten biggest clones take up roughly 12%. The sequenced sample was peripheral blood. The clonotype comes from a woman aged 70-85 years with acute or convalescent COVID-19. The chain couples TRBV7-9 to TRBJ2-5; D perhaps matches TRBD1 (7 bases). The CDR3: CASSFRGVETQYF. CDR3 DNA sequence: TGTGCCAGCAGCTTCAGGGGGGTAGAGACCCAGTACTTC.